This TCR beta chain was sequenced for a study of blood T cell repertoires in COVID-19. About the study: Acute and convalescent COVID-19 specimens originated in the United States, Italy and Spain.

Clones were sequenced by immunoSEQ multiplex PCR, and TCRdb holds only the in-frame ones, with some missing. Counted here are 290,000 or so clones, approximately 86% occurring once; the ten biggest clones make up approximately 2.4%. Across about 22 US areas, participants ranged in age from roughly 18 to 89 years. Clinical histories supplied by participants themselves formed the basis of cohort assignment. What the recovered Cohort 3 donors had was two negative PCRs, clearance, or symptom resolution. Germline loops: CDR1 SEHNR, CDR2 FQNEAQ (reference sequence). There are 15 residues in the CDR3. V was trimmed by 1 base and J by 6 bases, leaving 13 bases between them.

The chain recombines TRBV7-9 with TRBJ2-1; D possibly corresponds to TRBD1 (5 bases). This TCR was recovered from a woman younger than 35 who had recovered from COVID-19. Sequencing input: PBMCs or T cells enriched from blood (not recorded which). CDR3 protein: CASSLEVWQGNEQFF. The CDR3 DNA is TGTGCCAGCAGCTTAGAGGTATGGCAGGGCAATGAGCAGTTCTTC.